Shown below are 28 T cell receptor beta chains from a single sample sequenced in a study of Graves' ophthalmopathy and Graves' hyperthyroidism (dated by TCRdb to 2017 to 2018). TCRdb names Illumina HiSeq 2000 as the instrument used. TCR beta CDR3 regions were amplified from RNA transcripts for repertoire sequencing. A first-round RT-PCR used HTBI primers with the Qiagen OneStep RT-PCR kit, followed by a second-round multiplex PCR, size selection and purification. Using fastp trimming at Q25 and MiXCR clonotype assembly, TCRdb reanalyzed the public sequencing data and kept in-frame beta chains. Under each unique CDR3 protein, matching rows form one entry showing the most common genes and DNA. This sample lists roughly 1.1 million distinct CDR3 sequences; less than 45% were detected once. Roughly 11% of the sample is held by the ten biggest clonotypes. Sequencing used peripheral blood or thyroid tissue (not recorded which). The origin of the receptors is an adult man with Graves' hyperthyroidism.

Turning to this clonotype: At one boundary the junction diverges from the germline segment, which might be a read error. The chain joins TRBV10-1 to TRBJ2-7; D uncertain. CDR3 size: 12 residues. CDR1 is WNHNN, CDR2 SYGVQD, per germline (reference sequence). CDR3 DNA sequence: TGCGCCAGCAGTGAGCCCCCCTACGAGCAGCACTTC. Translated: CASSEPPYEQHF.

V gene TRBV7-3 combines with J gene TRBJ2-3, with a tentative D call TRBD2 (6 bases). The CDR3 loop spans 16 amino acids. Between the trimmed V and J ends, which lost 2 bases and 0 bases, there was a span of 12 bases. Per germline, CDR1 SGHTA and CDR2 FQGTGA. CDR3: CASSLRWGGSTDTQYF. The CDR3 coding sequence is TGTGCCAGCAGCTTACGGTGGGGAGGTAGCACAGATACGCAGTATTTT. Supplemented by reference TRBV7-3 and TRBJ2-3, the full variable domain reads GAGVSQTPSNKVTEKGKYVELRCDPISGHTALYWYRQSLGQGPEFLIYFQGTGAADDSGLPNDRFFAVRPEGSVSTLKIQRTERGDSAVYLCASSLRWGGSTDTQYFGPGTRLTVL.

This clonotype showed up just a few times. In this CDR3 the conserved last residue, phenylalanine or tryptophan, is missing, so a read error is likely. The DNA is omitted, as the CDR3 cannot be located on it reliably, and the CDR3 follows TCRdb's listing. V and J are TRBV12-3 or TRBV12-4 and TRBJ2-5; TRBD1, the table's D call, was not compared with the DNA. The CDR3 has 10 amino acids, counting both end residues. Here the CDR3 reads CASSPLDRGV.

The rearrangement uses TRBV20-1 and TRBJ2-5, with 10 bases fitting TRBD2. Germline values: CDR1 DFQATT, CDR2 SNEGSKA (reference sequence). The CDR3 has 15 residues. V lost 3 bases, J lost 5 bases, and 9 bases stayed unmatched. CDR3 bases: TGCAGTGCTAGCGTCCCTAGCGGGAGTAAGGAGACCCAGTACTTC. Amino acid sequence: CSASVPSGSKETQYF.

This chain connects TRBV20-1 to TRBJ1-6, with D perhaps TRBD1 (6 bases). Trimming took 3 bases from V and 10 from J, leaving 16 bases between them. Germline V lookup: CDR1 DFQATT, CDR2 SNEGSKA (reference sequence). The CDR3 length is 14 residues. The CDR3 is CSAREGGGWSPLHF. As DNA, the CDR3 is TGCAGTGCTAGGGAGGGGGGCGGATGGTCACCCCTCCACTTT.

This clonotype occurred many times. The chain employs TRBV19 and TRBJ1-2; D is ambiguous. Trimming removed 0 bases at V and 8 bases at J, with 10 bases between. This CDR3 spans 13 amino acids. CDR1 is LNHDA, CDR2 SQIVND, per germline (reference sequence). In nucleotides, the CDR3 is TGTGCCAGTAGTATAGAAGCGGAGTCGGGCTACACCTTC. Encoded protein: CASSIEAESGYTF.

The CDR3 sequence is CASSYRRSGQELFF. DNA for the CDR3: TGTGCCAGCAGTTACAGGCGATCGGGCCAGGAGCTGTTTTTT. The chain combines TRBV6-5 with TRBJ2-2; D gene uncertain. CDR1 and CDR2 from the germline V gene are MNHEY and SVGAGI. The length of the CDR3 is 14 residues. The V and J ends lost 2 bases and 10 bases respectively, with 14 bases between them.

This clonotype appeared many times. The chain employs TRBV2 and TRBJ1-4, with D maybe TRBD1 (6 bases). CDR1 SNHLY and CDR2 FYNNEI come from the germline V gene. Trimming took off 6 bases at V and 8 bases at J, with 16 bases between the two ends. The CDR3 spans 14 residues. CDR3 sequence (DNA): TGTGCCAGCAGGCACAGGGAAGGAGGCGAAAAACTGTTTTTT. This encodes CASRHREGGEKLFF.

The rearrangement joins TRBV4-2 to TRBJ1-3; possibly TRBD1 for D (6 bases). V was trimmed by 0 bases and J by 3 bases, leaving 12 bases between them. Germline V gene data show CDR1 as LGHNA and CDR2 as YNFKEQ. The CDR3 sequence is 16 residues long. CDR3 in amino acids: CASSQERDTGGNTIYF. The CDR3, as DNA: TGTGCCAGCAGCCAAGAAAGGGACACGGGTGGAAACACCATATATTTT.

CDR3 nucleotide sequence: TGTGCCAGCAGCCCGTCCGACAGGGTAGGGGAGACCCAGTACTTC. Translating it yields CASSPSDRVGETQYF. The chain uses TRBV7-8 and TRBJ2-5; 7 bases map to TRBD1. The CDR3 is made up of 15 amino acids. Germline CDR1 reads SGHVS; CDR2 reads FQNEAQ. Losses at the gene ends were 5 bases for V and 5 bases for J; bases not matched to a gene: 11.

This clonotype has a count of ten or more. V gene TRBV29-1 combines with J gene TRBJ1-6; tentatively, D is TRBD1 (6 bases). This CDR3 has 15 amino acids. The germline V gene has CDR1 SQVTM and CDR2 ANQGSEA. The ends were cut back, 5 bases at V and 5 bases at J, with 16 bases in the middle. For the CDR3, the DNA is TGCAGCGTTAAAACGGGGGCAGGCGATAATTCACCCCTCCACTTT. It yields the protein CSVKTGAGDNSPLHF.

J is TRBJ2-2 and V is TRBV5-4; D remains ambiguous. CDR1 and CDR2 (germline): SGHNT, YYREEE (reference sequence). V shed 0 bases and J shed 1 base, with 10 bases lying between them. This CDR3 has 16 amino acids. The CDR3 region has the DNA TGTGCCAGCAGCTTGGGTGGTCAAGTGAACACCGGGGAGCTGTTTTTT. This encodes CASSLGGQVNTGELFF.

This clonotype was recorded many times. The CDR3 is CASSLAGPDQPQHF. CDR3 coding DNA: TGTGCCAGCAGCTTAGCAGGGCCCGATCAGCCCCAGCATTTT. The rearrangement links TRBV11-2 to TRBJ1-5, with D tentatively TRBD1 (5 bases). The CDR3 totals 14 residues. V was cut by 1 base and J by 5 bases, with 9 bases left in between. CDR1 SGHAT and CDR2 FQNNGV come from the germline V gene.

V usage is TRBV12-3 or TRBV12-4 and J usage is TRBJ2-7; TRBD2 aligns across 9 bases. The CDR3 is 15 amino acids. Unmatched junction bases numbered 7, after V lost 4 bases and J lost 3 bases. CDR3 sequence: CASSYGASGNYEQYF. The CDR3 DNA reads as TGTGCCAGCAGTTACGGGGCTAGCGGGAACTACGAGCAGTACTTC.

This clonotype was detected a few times. The chain couples TRBV6-5 to TRBJ1-2, with TRBD1 identical over 7 bases. J gave up 1 base and V 3 bases, and 11 bases lay outside the gene matches. The CDR3 consists of 17 residues. Germline loops: CDR1 MNHEY, CDR2 SVGAGI. The CDR3 is CASSYGDRAISNYGYTF. In DNA, the CDR3 is TGTGCCAGCAGTTATGGAGACAGGGCGATAAGTAACTATGGCTACACCTTC.

The rearrangement links TRBV20-1 to TRBJ1-5; 10 bases align to TRBD1. With V trimmed by 6 bases and J by 9 bases, 17 bases remained unmatched. This CDR3 has 16 residues. The germline CDR1 and CDR2 sequences are DFQATT and SNEGSKA (reference sequence). The CDR3 sequence: CSASSQGQGPGWPQHF. CDR3 DNA sequence: TGCAGTGCCAGCAGCCAGGGACAGGGGCCTGGATGGCCCCAGCATTTT.

This clonotype was found a few times. V usage is TRBV28 and J usage is TRBJ1-1; tentative D call: TRBD1 (6 bases). Germline V gene data show CDR1 as MDHEN and CDR2 as SYDVKM. The CDR3 consists of 13 residues. V dropped 2 bases and J dropped 10 bases, with 14 bases sitting between them. Here the CDR3 reads CASSLGTIGGAFF. The DNA for the CDR3 is TGTGCCAGCAGTTTAGGGACAATCGGGGGAGCTTTCTTT.

This clonotype was detected a few times. This chain connects TRBV2 to TRBJ1-5, with TRBD1 as a possible D gene (6 bases). The CDR3 loop spans 14 amino acids. Germline V lookup: CDR1 SNHLY, CDR2 FYNNEI. V lost 6 bases, J lost 5 bases, and 14 bases lay in between. Here the CDR3 reads CASSDRWPYQPQHF. The DNA of the CDR3 is TGTGCCAGCAGCGACAGGTGGCCCTATCAGCCCCAGCATTTT.

The gene calls are TRBV5-8 and TRBJ2-7; tentative D call: TRBD2 (7 bases). CDR3 length: 13 amino acids. The V and J ends lost 7 bases and 7 bases respectively, with 18 bases between them. Germline V gene lookup returns CDR1 SGHTS and CDR2 YDEGEE. CDR3 nucleotides: TGTGCCAGCTCACCAGGGGAGGGATGGGAGCAGTACTTC. This translates into CASSPGEGWEQYF.

The table lists this clonotype with a count of one. The chain recombines TRBV7-9 with TRBJ1-3; D is unclear. With 2 bases removed from V and 3 bases from J, the gap between germline ends came to 8 bases. This CDR3 is built from 14 residues. Germline V CDR1 and CDR2: SEHNR, FQNEAQ (reference sequence). The CDR3 DNA is TGTGCCAGCAGCTTAACCTCCGGTGGAAACACCATATATTTT. Its translation is CASSLTSGGNTIYF.

The gene calls are TRBV2 and TRBJ1-1; tentative D call: TRBD1 (5 bases). Germline CDR1 SNHLY, CDR2 FYNNEI. V lost 5 bases and J lost 2, with 18 bases in between. The CDR3 spans 16 residues. CDR3 DNA sequence: TGTGCCAGCAGTTTAGTCCCAGGGCCCCCAAACACTGAAGCTTTCTTT. This encodes CASSLVPGPPNTEAFF.

The gene calls are TRBV20-1 and TRBJ1-5; D unresolved. Trimming shortened V by 0 bases and J by 9 bases, and 15 bases separated the two germline ends. The CDR3 is made up of 14 amino acids. The germline V gene has CDR1 DFQATT and CDR2 SNEGSKA (reference sequence). CDR3 DNA: TGCAGTGCTAGAGATCTTAGGGCGGGAGGGCCCCAGCATTTT. It specifies CSARDLRAGGPQHF.

J is TRBJ2-6 and V is TRBV25-1; TRBD1 aligns across 9 bases. The V and J ends lost 8 bases and 0 bases, in that order; junction bases with no gene match: 14. The CDR3 spans 19 residues. Germline assignment: CDR1 MGHDK and CDR2 SYGVNS. CDR3 nucleotide sequence: TGTGCCAGCGTCATTCTCCCCGGGACAGGGTCCTCTGGGGCCAACGTCCTGACTTTC. Translation: CASVILPGTGSSGANVLTF.

This clonotype appeared a few times. V is TRBV7-9 and J is TRBJ2-7, with 8 bases identical to TRBD1. CDR3 length equals 15 residues. V lost 5 bases, J lost 5 bases, and 11 bases stayed unmatched. CDR1 and CDR2 from the germline V gene are SEHNR and FQNEAQ (reference sequence). CDR3 DNA: TGTGCCAGCAGCCGGAGCGGACAGGGAAGGAACGAGCAGTACTTC. Translation gives CASSRSGQGRNEQYF.

The gene calls are TRBV19 and TRBJ2-2, with D tentatively TRBD1 (6 bases). Germline lookup yields CDR1 LNHDA and CDR2 SQIVND (reference sequence). The CDR3 consists of 15 residues. Trimming stripped 6 bases from V and 4 bases from J, with 15 bases between. Here the CDR3 DNA reads TGTGCCAGTAGCCCAGGGGACATCGGCACCGGGGAGCTGTTTTTT. This translates into CASSPGDIGTGELFF.

A note on this clonotype: Without the conserved terminal phenylalanine or tryptophan, this CDR3 likely stems from a read error. The chain recombines TRBV28 with TRBJ2-7, with D possibly matching TRBD2 (5 bases). Between the trimmed V and J ends, which lost 6 bases and 2 bases, there was a span of 11 bases. This CDR3 spans 13 amino acids. Germline loops: CDR1 MDHEN, CDR2 SYDVKM. The DNA of the CDR3 is TGTGCCAGCAGAACCAGCGGAACCTACGAGCAGTACCTC. Translated: CASRTSGTYEQYL.

This clonotype has more than one count but fewer than ten. The gene calls are TRBV18 and TRBJ2-7; 7 bases match TRBD2. This CDR3 is built from 15 residues. Germline trimming cut 1 base from V and 2 bases from J; bases unmatched to any gene: 5. The germline V gene encodes CDR1 KGHSH and CDR2 LQKENI. CDR3 loop: CASSPLPSGTYEQYF. DNA of the CDR3: TGTGCCAGCTCACCACTGCCTAGCGGTACCTACGAGCAGTACTTC.

This clonotype has just a few counts. The chain carries TRBV11-2 and TRBJ1-3, with D unclear. The ends were cut back, 3 bases at V and 3 bases at J, with 6 bases in the middle. The germline V gene encodes CDR1 SGHAT and CDR2 FQNNGV. The CDR3 consists of 13 residues. The CDR3 coding sequence is TGTGCCAGCAGCTTTCTCGATGGAAACACCATATATTTT. Amino acid sequence: CASSFLDGNTIYF.